This TCR beta chain came from a study of blood T cell repertoires in COVID-19. Study information: Both acute and convalescent COVID-19 samples were obtained from the United States, Italy and Spain. T cells, B-cell-depleted T cells, or PBMCs provided the cDNA or gDNA that served as material.

Generated by immunoSEQ multiplex PCR, the TCRdb table keeps only in-frame clones and is missing some. The table lists under 250,000 clones, 84% of them singletons. The CDR3 is made up of 15 amino acids. Trimming cost V 6 bases and J 2 bases; bases outside gene matches: 6. CDR1 is MNHNY, CDR2 SVGAGI, per germline (reference sequence). The rearrangement joins TRBV6-6 to TRBJ1-5, with 8 nucleotides matching TRBD1. The specimen was peripheral blood. This receptor was identified in a woman aged 50 to 65 with active or convalescent COVID-19. The CDR3: CASSPPDRGNQPQHF. CDR3 sequence (DNA): TGTGCCAGCAGCCCTCCGGACAGGGGCAATCAGCCCCAGCATTTT.